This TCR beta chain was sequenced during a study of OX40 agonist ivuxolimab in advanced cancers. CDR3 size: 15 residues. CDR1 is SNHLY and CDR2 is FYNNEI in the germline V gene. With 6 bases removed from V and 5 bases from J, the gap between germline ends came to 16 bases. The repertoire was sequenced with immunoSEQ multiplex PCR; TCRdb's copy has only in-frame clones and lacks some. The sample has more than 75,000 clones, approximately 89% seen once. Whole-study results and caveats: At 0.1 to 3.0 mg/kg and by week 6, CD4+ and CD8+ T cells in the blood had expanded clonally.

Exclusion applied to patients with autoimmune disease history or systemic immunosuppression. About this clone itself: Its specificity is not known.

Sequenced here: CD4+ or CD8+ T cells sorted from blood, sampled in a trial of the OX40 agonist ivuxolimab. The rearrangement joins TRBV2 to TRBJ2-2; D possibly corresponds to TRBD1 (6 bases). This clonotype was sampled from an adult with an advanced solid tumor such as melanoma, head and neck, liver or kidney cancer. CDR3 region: CASRTFTGNTGELFF. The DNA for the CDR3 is TGTGCCAGCAGGACATTCACAGGGAATACCGGGGAGCTGTTTTTT.